Below, 8 T cell receptor beta chains from the same sample are listed, as sequenced in a study of shared clonotypes between healthy human individuals. Sequencing used immunoSEQ multiplex PCR; TCRdb keeps in-frame clones, though not all of them. The sample contains about 1.1 million clones, about 80% of which appear only once. Sequencing was done on a sample of memory CD4+ T cells from PBMCs. Subset: CD45RA-negative fraction. The receptors stem from a man between 18 and 35 years old in good health. Some clones in this sample may be carry-over from other donors' samples.

The sample holds a few counts of this clone. This rearrangement joins TRBV5-6 to TRBJ1-2; D not resolved. Germline V gene lookup returns CDR1 SGHDT and CDR2 YYEEEE. There are 13 residues in the CDR3. Deletions cut 4 bases from V and 0 bases from J, with 7 bases between. CDR3 DNA sequence: TGTGCCAGCAGCCCTGGAGCTAACTATGGCTACACCTTC. Protein: CASSPGANYGYTF.

The rearrangement links TRBV28 to TRBJ1-2; 8 bases match TRBD1. Germline V gene lookup returns CDR1 MDHEN and CDR2 SYDVKM. V gave up 6 bases and J gave up 5 bases; unmatched junction bases: 8. This CDR3 is 14 amino acids long. CDR3 DNA sequence: TGTGCCAGCAGGCGGACAGGGTGGGGATATGGCTACACCTTC. As protein: CASRRTGWGYGYTF.

The chain carries TRBV7-6 and TRBJ2-2; no reliable D call. CDR3 length equals 16 residues. Germline values: CDR1 SGHVS, CDR2 FNYEAQ. Trimming pared 1 base from V and 0 bases from J, leaving 9 bases between. The DNA of the CDR3 is TGTGCCAGCAGCTTAGTCGGAAACGCGAACACCGGGGAGCTGTTTTTT. Its protein product is CASSLVGNANTGELFF.

The DNA of the CDR3 is TGCAGCGTTGCCCAGGGGGGGAGAGGCGAGCAGTACTTC. As protein: CSVAQGGRGEQYF. V is TRBV29-1 and J is TRBJ2-7, with D perhaps TRBD1 or TRBD2 (7 bases each). The CDR3 length is 13 residues. The ends were cut back, 4 bases at V and 6 bases at J, with 16 bases in the middle. Germline loops: CDR1 SQVTM, CDR2 ANQGSEA.

This clone was detected a few times. The gene calls are TRBV7-8 and TRBJ2-7; no firm D call. The CDR3 contains 15 residues. Germline CDR1 and CDR2: SGHVS and FQNEAQ. The V end was cut by 1 base, the J end by 0 bases, with 10 bases between. CDR3 bases: TGTGCCAGCAGCTTAGTGTACAGTAGCTCCTACGAGCAGTACTTC. Its protein is CASSLVYSSSYEQYF.

The table lists this clone with a count of one. This chain uses TRBV18 with TRBJ1-2; D gene ambiguous. V lost 3 bases, J lost 8 bases, and 13 bases lay in between. CDR3 length: 13 amino acids. Per the germline V gene, CDR1 is KGHSH and CDR2 is LQKENI. The CDR3 is CASSPPDGDGYTF. CDR3 bases: TGTGCCAGCTCACCTCCCGACGGAGACGGCTACACCTTC.

In this sample, this clone turned up many times. The same CDR3 arises from other DNA sequences in this sample as well. This sequence joins TRBV7-2 and TRBJ2-6; 7 nucleotides agree with TRBD1. The CDR3 is made up of 16 amino acids. V lost 5 bases, J lost 0 bases, and 4 bases stayed unmatched. Germline lookup yields CDR1 SGHTA and CDR2 FQGNSA. CDR3 sequence reads: CASSLSGGSGANVLTF. CDR3 in DNA: TGTGCCAGCAGCCTATCAGGGGGCTCTGGGGCCAACGTCCTGACTTTC. The entire variable domain, with the rest obtained from reference TRBV7-2 and TRBJ2-6, is as follows: GAGVSQSPSNKVTEKGKDVELRCDPISGHTALYWYRQSLGQGLEFLIYFQGNSAPDKSGLPSDRFSAERTGGSVSTLTIQRTQQEDSAVYLCASSLSGGSGANVLTFGAGSRLTVL.

The chain employs TRBV29-1 and TRBJ2-5; D might be TRBD1 (7 bases). The end of the DNA is better explained by TRBJ2-7, so the J call may be wrong. Germline loops: CDR1 SQVTM, CDR2 ANQGSEA. This CDR3 is 15 amino acids long. The CDR3 is CSVRFGQGGTYEQYF. The CDR3 DNA is TGCAGCGTACGGTTCGGCCAGGGGGGCACCTACGAGCAGTACTTC.